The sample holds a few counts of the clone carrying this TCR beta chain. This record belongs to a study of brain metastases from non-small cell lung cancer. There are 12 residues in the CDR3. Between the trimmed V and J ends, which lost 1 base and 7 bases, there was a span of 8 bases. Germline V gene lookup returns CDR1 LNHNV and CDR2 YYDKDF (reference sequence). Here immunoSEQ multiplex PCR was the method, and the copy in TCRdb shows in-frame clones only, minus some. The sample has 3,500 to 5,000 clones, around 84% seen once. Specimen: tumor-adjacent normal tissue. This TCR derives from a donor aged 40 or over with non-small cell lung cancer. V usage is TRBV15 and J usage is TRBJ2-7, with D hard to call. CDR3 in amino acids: CATSRALSEQYF. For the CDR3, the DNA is TGTGCCACCAGCAGAGCTCTGTCGGAGCAGTACTTC.